This TCR beta chain was documented in a study of T-cell memory formation after mild COVID-19. Across the study: Largely donor-specific sequence clusters came from a couple of donors.

Germline V CDR1 and CDR2: KGHSH, LQKENI. The length of the CDR3 is 14 residues. The V end lost 4 bases, the J end lost 6 bases, and 12 bases lay between the germline ends. This clonotype came up a few times. UMIs and sample barcodes were carried by the TCR alpha and TCR beta cDNA libraries that 5'RACE produced using constant-segment primers. TCRdb processed the 5' RACE reads anew with MiXCR; each CDR3 protein has one entry. Of some 440,000 distinct CDR3 sequences listed, 20% to 30% are singletons. The sequence came from an adult woman who had mild COVID-19 (a few samples of this study predate the infection). Cell type and time point are not known. This chain uses TRBV18 with TRBJ1-4, with D tentatively TRBD1 (6 bases). The sequencing input was PBMCs or a T cell subset sorted from them (not recorded which). DNA of the CDR3: TGTGCCAGCTCACGGGGGACAAGAGATGAAAAACTGTTTTTT. Translated: CASSRGTRDEKLFF.